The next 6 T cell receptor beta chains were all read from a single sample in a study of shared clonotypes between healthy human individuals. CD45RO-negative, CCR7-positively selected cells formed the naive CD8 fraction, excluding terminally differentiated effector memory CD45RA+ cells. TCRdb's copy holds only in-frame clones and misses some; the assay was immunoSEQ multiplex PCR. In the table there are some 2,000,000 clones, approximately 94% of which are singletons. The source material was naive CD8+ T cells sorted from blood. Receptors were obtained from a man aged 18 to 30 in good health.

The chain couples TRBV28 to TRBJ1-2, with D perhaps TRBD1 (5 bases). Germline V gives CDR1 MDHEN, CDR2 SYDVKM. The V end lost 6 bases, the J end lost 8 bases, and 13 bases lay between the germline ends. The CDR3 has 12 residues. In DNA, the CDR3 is TGTGCCAGCAGGGACACGGGCGTGGGCTACACCTTC. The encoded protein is CASRDTGVGYTF.

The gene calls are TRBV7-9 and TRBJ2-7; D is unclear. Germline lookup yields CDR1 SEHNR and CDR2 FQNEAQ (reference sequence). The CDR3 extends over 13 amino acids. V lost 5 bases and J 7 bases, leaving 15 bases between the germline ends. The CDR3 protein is CASSRATQVEQYF. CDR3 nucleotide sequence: TGTGCCAGCAGCCGAGCCACTCAGGTAGAGCAGTACTTC.

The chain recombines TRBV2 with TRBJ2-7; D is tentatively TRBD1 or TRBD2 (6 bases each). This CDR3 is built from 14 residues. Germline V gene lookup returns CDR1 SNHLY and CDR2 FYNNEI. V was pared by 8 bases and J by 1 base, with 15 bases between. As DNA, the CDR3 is TGTGCCAGCTCGCGGGACACCGCTTCCTACGAGCAGTACTTC. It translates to CASSRDTASYEQYF.

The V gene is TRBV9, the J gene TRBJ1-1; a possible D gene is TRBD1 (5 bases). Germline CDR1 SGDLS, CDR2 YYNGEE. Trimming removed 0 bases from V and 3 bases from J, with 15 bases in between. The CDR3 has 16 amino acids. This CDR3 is CASSVGPGRFDTEAFF. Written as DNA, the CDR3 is TGTGCCAGCAGCGTAGGACCAGGGAGGTTTGACACTGAAGCTTTCTTT.

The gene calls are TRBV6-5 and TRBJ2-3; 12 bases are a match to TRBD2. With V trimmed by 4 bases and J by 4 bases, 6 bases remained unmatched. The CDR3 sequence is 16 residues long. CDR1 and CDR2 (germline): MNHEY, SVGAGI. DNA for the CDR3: TGTGCCAGCAGTTCAGCGACTAGCGGGGGACCAGATACGCAGTATTTT. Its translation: CASSSATSGGPDTQYF.

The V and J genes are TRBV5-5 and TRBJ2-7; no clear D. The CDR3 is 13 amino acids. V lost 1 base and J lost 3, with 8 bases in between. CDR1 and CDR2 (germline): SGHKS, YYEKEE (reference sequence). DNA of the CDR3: TGTGCCAGCAGCTTGCGGCACGACTACGAGCAGTACTTC. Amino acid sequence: CASSLRHDYEQYF.